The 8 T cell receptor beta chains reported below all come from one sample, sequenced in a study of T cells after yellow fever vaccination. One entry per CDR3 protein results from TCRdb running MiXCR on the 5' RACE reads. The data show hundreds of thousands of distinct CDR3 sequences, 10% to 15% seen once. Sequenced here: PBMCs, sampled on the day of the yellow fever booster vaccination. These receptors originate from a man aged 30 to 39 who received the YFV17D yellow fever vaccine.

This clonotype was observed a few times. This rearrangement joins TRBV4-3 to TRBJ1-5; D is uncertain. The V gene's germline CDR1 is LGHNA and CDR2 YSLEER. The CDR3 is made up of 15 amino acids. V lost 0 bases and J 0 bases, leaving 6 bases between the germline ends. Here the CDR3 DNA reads TGCGCCAGCAGCCAAGAAGCGGATAGCAATCAGCCCCAGCATTTT. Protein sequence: CASSQEADSNQPQHF.

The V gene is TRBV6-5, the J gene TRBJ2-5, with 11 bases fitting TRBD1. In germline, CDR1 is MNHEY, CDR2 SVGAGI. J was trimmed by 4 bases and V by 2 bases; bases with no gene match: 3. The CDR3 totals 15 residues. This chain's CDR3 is CASSYRGQGGETQYF. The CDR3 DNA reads TGTGCCAGCAGTTACAGGGGACAGGGGGGAGAGACCCAGTACTTC.

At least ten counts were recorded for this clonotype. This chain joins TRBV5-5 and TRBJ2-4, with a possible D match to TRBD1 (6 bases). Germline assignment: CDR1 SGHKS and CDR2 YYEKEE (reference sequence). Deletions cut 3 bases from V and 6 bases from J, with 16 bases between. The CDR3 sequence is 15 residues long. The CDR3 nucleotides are TGTGCCAGCAGCTCTTACAGGGTTCGGGGAAACATTCAGTACTTC. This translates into CASSSYRVRGNIQYF.

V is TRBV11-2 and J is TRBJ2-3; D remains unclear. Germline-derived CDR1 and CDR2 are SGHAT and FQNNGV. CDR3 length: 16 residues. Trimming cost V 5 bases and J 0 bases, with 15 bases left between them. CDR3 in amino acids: CASSTRTASSTDTQYF. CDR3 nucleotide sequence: TGTGCCAGCAGCACACGGACGGCCTCTAGCACAGATACGCAGTATTTT.

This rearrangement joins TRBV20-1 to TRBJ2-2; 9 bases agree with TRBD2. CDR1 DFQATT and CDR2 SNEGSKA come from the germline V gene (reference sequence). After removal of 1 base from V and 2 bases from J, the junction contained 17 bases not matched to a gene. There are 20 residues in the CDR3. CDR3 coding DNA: TGCAGTGCTAGAGGTCGGCTAGCGGGACCCTCTCCCCTTAACACCGGGGAGCTGTTTTTT. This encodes CSARGRLAGPSPLNTGELFF.

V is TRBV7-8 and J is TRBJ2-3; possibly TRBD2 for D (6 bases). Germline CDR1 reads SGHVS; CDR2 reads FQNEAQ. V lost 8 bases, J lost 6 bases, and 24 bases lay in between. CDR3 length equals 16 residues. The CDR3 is CASGRDLAFVADTQYF. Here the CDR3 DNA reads TGTGCCAGCGGCCGTGATCTAGCGTTCGTAGCCGATACGCAGTATTTT.

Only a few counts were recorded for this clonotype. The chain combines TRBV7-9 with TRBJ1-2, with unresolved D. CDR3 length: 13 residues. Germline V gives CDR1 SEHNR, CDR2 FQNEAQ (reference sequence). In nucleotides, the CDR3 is TGTGCTCTTCGGCGGGCCTACGGCTATGGCTACACCTTC. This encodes CALRRAYGYGYTF.

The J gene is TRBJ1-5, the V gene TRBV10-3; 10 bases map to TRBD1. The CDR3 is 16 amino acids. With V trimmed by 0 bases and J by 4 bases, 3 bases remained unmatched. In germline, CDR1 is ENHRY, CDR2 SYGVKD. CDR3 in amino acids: CAISESWGQGNQPQHF. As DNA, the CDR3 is TGTGCCATCAGTGAGTCGTGGGGACAGGGGAATCAGCCCCAGCATTTT.